This section outlines one T cell receptor beta chain sequence together with its context. Its specificity is not known. The data originate from a study of T-cell reconstitution after alpha-beta-depleted transplantation in children. Unique molecular identifiers featured in how the TCRbeta library was prepared. One entry per CDR3 protein results from TCRdb running MiXCR on the PCR reads. This sample has 450,000 to 550,000 distinct CDR3 sequences, with roughly an eighth found just once. Germline loops: CDR1 DFQATT, CDR2 SNEGSKA (reference sequence). The CDR3 length is 11 residues. Study-level findings and limits: Several hundred expanded graft clones reportedly were the source of alpha-beta T cells about two months after transplant. Fresh T-cell production supplied most of the T-cell counts and diversity seen one year after transplant.

The sequence came from a female patient younger than 10 who had a stem cell transplant for aplastic anemia, so the T cells may come from the graft donor. The chain has TRBV20-1 and TRBJ2-1; D might be TRBD2 (6 bases). Material: PBMCs, mostly from graft donor cells, obtained 180 days after TCRalphabeta/CD19-depleted stem cell transplant. This CDR3 reads CSQAGYNEQFF. The CDR3 DNA reads TGCAGCCAGGCGGGATACAATGAGCAGTTCTTC.